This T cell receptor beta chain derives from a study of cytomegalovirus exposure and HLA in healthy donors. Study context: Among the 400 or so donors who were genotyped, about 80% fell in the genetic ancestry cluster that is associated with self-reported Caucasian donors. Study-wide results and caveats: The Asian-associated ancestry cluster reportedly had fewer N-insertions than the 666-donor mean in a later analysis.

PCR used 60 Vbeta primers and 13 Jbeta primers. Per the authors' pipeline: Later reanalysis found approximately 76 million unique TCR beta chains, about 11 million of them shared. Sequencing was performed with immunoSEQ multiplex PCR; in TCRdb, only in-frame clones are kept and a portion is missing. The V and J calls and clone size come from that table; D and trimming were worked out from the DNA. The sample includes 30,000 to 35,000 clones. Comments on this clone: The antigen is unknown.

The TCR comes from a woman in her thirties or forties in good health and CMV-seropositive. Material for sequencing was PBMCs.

The CDR3 spells CASSLTGVTTEAFF. The CDR3 DNA reads TGCGCCAGCAGCCTAACAGGGGTTACCACTGAAGCTTTCTTT. J is TRBJ1-1 and V is TRBV5-1, with 7 positions matching TRBD1. The germline V gene has CDR1 SGHRS and CDR2 YFSETQ. The CDR3 has 14 amino acids. Losses at the gene ends were 4 bases for V and 4 bases for J; bases not matched to a gene: 7. Full variable domain (rest looked up from reference TRBV5-1 and TRBJ1-1): KAGVTQTPRYLIKTRGQQVTLSCSPISGHRSVSWYQQTPGQGLQFLFEYFSETQRNKGNFPGRFSGRQFSNSRSEMNVSTLELGDSALYLCASSLTGVTTEAFFGQGTRLTVV.